This TCR beta chain is from a study of T cells in Graves' hyperthyroidism and ophthalmopathy. As for the study in general: Any treatment followed the collection of peripheral blood at initial diagnosis. Findings and limits, study-wide: From stable hyperthyroidism, ophthalmopathy was separated by a 13 V-J model.

The CDR3 sequence is 11 residues long. In germline, CDR1 is GTSNPN, CDR2 SVGIG (reference sequence). Trimming stripped 4 bases from V and 12 bases from J, with 13 bases between. In this sample, this clonotype turned up many times. Its antigen is undetermined. Regions amplified from RNA transcripts were the TCR beta CDR3 regions. TCR CDR3 underwent first-round RT-PCR with the HTBI primer set. MiXCR was run by TCRdb on the multiplex PCR reads, yielding one entry per CDR3 protein. The sample contains approximately 400,000 distinct CDR3 sequences, more than 15% of which appear only once. Uncontrolled infection, other autoimmune disease, pregnancy or lactation barred patients from enrollment. PBMCs were collected from a roughly 10 ml volume of fresh peripheral blood.

The chain uses TRBV30 and TRBJ2-1; no definite D call. The receptor was derived from a woman younger than 30 with Graves' hyperthyroidism that later progressed to Graves' ophthalmopathy. The sample taken for sequencing was blood. The CDR3 loop is CAWTRIGVQFF. For the CDR3, the DNA is TGTGCCTGGACCCGGATTGGGGTGCAGTTCTTC.